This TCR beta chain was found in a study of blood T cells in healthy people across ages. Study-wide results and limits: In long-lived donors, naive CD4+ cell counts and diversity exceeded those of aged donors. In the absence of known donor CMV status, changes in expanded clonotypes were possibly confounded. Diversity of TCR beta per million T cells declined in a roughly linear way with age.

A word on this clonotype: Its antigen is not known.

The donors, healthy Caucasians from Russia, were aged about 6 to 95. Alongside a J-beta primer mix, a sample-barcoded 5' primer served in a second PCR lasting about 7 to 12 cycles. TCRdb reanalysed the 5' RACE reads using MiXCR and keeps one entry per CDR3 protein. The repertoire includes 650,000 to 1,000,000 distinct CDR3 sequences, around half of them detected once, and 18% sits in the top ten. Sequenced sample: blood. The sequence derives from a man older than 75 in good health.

The CDR3 spells CASSARQSPNTGELFF. CDR3 DNA sequence: TGTGCCAGCAGCGCCCGACAGTCACCGAACACCGGGGAGCTGTTTTTT. The gene calls are TRBV7-9 and TRBJ2-2, with a tentative D call TRBD1 (5 bases). Per germline, CDR1 SEHNR and CDR2 FQNEAQ (reference sequence). This CDR3 spans 16 amino acids. Trimming left V 5 bases short and J 0 bases short, with 13 bases between. The whole variable domain, filled in from reference TRBV7-9 and TRBJ2-2, reads DTGVSQNPRHKITKRGQNVTFRCDPISEHNRLYWYRQTLGQGPEFLTYFQNEAQLEKSRLLSDRFSAERPKGSFSTLEIQRTEQGDSAMYLCASSARQSPNTGELFFGEGSRLTVL.